Listed below are T cell receptor beta chains from one sample, sequenced in a study of T cell repertoires in cytomegalovirus infection. Their recognized antigens are unknown. MiXCR, run by TCRdb on the reads, gives a single entry per CDR3 protein. The table lists 300,000 to 400,000 distinct CDR3 sequences, 25% to 30% of them singletons. Sequencing was performed on cultured PBMCs, taken from culture after CMV antigen stimulation. The receptor set was obtained from a human donor in good health (CMV status not recorded). Some clones in this sample may be carry-over from other donors' samples. Both conserved end residues are part of each CDR3. Each record gives: D gene, clone size, J gene, V gene, CDR3 protein, CDR3 DNA. A D gene is named only where the DNA matches it firmly. Clone size is stated in some rows and not others, as once, few, many or a class when expanded.

d_gene: -
abundance: few
j_gene: TRBJ2-5
v_gene: TRBV7-2
CDR3aa: CASSLGRRQETQYF
CDR3nt: TGTGCCAGCAGCTTAGGGCGGCGCCAAGAGACCCAGTACTTC

d_gene: -
abundance: once
j_gene: TRBJ2-4
v_gene: TRBV24-1
CDR3aa: CATSAHPVTKNIQYF
CDR3nt: TGTGCCACCAGTGCCCACCCGGTGACCAAAAACATTCAGTACTTC

d_gene: TRBD1
abundance: -
j_gene: TRBJ2-1
v_gene: TRBV7-2
CDR3aa: CASSGDRGSYNEQFF
CDR3nt: TGTGCCAGCAGCGGAGACAGGGGGTCCTACAATGAGCAGTTCTTC

d_gene: -
abundance: -
j_gene: TRBJ1-4
v_gene: TRBV20-1
CDR3aa: CSATGPNEKLFF
CDR3nt: TGCAGTGCTACGGGCCCAAATGAAAAACTGTTTTTT

d_gene: -
abundance: once
j_gene: TRBJ2-1
v_gene: TRBV7-9
CDR3aa: CASSLAPAGRNEQFF
CDR3nt: TGTGCCAGCAGCTTAGCCCCCGCAGGGAGGAATGAGCAGTTCTTC

d_gene: -
abundance: few
j_gene: TRBJ1-1
v_gene: TRBV29-1
CDR3aa: CSVGVPDSRQAFF
CDR3nt: TGCAGCGTTGGGGTGCCGGACTCCCGTCAGGCTTTCTTT

d_gene: TRBD2
abundance: many
j_gene: TRBJ2-5
v_gene: TRBV7-2
CDR3aa: CASSSLGLAGAAQYF
CDR3nt: TGTGCCAGCAGCTCCTTAGGACTAGCGGGGGCGGCCCAGTACTTC

d_gene: -
abundance: -
j_gene: TRBJ1-2
v_gene: TRBV12-5
CDR3aa: CASAGSNYGYTF
CDR3nt: TGTGCTAGTGCCGGCAGTAACTATGGCTACACCTTC

d_gene: TRBD1
abundance: many
j_gene: TRBJ2-7
v_gene: TRBV19
CDR3aa: CASKGQISSYEQYF
CDR3nt: TGTGCCAGTAAGGGACAGATTAGCTCCTACGAGCAGTACTTC

d_gene: -
abundance: few
j_gene: TRBJ2-1
v_gene: TRBV7-9
CDR3aa: CASIGLGSLFNEQFF
CDR3nt: TGTGCCAGTATCGGGCTAGGGTCTCTCTTTAATGAGCAGTTCTTC

d_gene: TRBD1
abundance: -
j_gene: TRBJ2-7
v_gene: TRBV12-3/TRBV12-4
CDR3aa: CASSNPGQGAYEQYF
CDR3nt: TGTGCCAGCAGTAACCCGGGACAGGGGGCCTACGAGCAGTACTTC

d_gene: -
abundance: few
j_gene: TRBJ2-7
v_gene: TRBV11-2
CDR3aa: CASTRRGGFYEQYF
CDR3nt: TGTGCCAGCACTCGGAGGGGGGGGTTCTACGAGCAGTACTTC

d_gene: TRBD1
abundance: -
j_gene: TRBJ1-2
v_gene: TRBV5-1
CDR3aa: CASSLDRAWGYTF
CDR3nt: TGCGCCAGCAGCCTGGACAGGGCTTGGGGCTACACCTTC

d_gene: -
abundance: few
j_gene: TRBJ2-5
v_gene: TRBV11-2
CDR3aa: CASRKGREQETQYF
CDR3nt: TGTGCCAGCAGGAAAGGCAGGGAGCAAGAGACCCAGTACTTC

d_gene: -
abundance: few
j_gene: TRBJ1-1
v_gene: TRBV29-1
CDR3aa: CSGGFKNTEAFF
CDR3nt: TGCAGCGGTGGGTTTAAGAACACTGAAGCTTTCTTT

d_gene: TRBD2
abundance: few
j_gene: TRBJ2-1
v_gene: TRBV10-3
CDR3aa: CAISESSSGGISYNEQFF
CDR3nt: TGTGCCATCAGTGAGTCGAGTAGCGGGGGAATCTCCTACAATGAGCAGTTCTTC

d_gene: -
abundance: many
j_gene: TRBJ2-2
v_gene: TRBV28
CDR3aa: CASSPPFGREDTGELFF
CDR3nt: TGTGCCAGCAGTCCACCGTTTGGCAGGGAGGACACCGGGGAGCTGTTTTTT

d_gene: -
abundance: -
j_gene: TRBJ2-3
v_gene: TRBV6-6
CDR3aa: CASSYRPAREAQYF
CDR3nt: TGTGCCAGCAGTTACCGGCCGGCAAGAGAAGCGCAGTATTTT

d_gene: -
abundance: once
j_gene: TRBJ2-1
v_gene: TRBV11-2
CDR3aa: CASAGAYNEQFF
CDR3nt: TGTGCCAGCGCGGGCGCCTACAATGAGCAGTTCTTC

d_gene: -
abundance: -
j_gene: TRBJ2-5
v_gene: TRBV10-3
CDR3aa: CAISEQGRETQYF
CDR3nt: TGTGCCATCAGTGAGCAGGGTCGTGAGACCCAGTACTTC

d_gene: TRBD2
abundance: -
j_gene: TRBJ2-7
v_gene: TRBV4-1
CDR3aa: CASSQDPSGRGYEQYF
CDR3nt: TGTGCCAGCAGCCAAGATCCTAGCGGGAGAGGCTACGAGCAGTACTTC

d_gene: TRBD1
abundance: once
j_gene: TRBJ2-1
v_gene: TRBV4-1
CDR3aa: CASSHPGQLYNEQFF
CDR3nt: TGCGCCAGCAGCCACCCGGGACAGCTCTACAATGAGCAGTTCTTC

d_gene: -
abundance: -
j_gene: TRBJ2-1
v_gene: TRBV27
CDR3aa: CASSFEGPSYNEQFF
CDR3nt: TGTGCCAGCAGTTTTGAGGGTCCCTCCTACAATGAGCAGTTCTTC

d_gene: -
abundance: few
j_gene: TRBJ1-4
v_gene: TRBV28
CDR3aa: CASSSRQFVSEKLFF
CDR3nt: TGTGCCAGCAGTTCAAGACAGTTCGTGTCGGAAAAACTGTTTTTT

d_gene: -
abundance: -
j_gene: TRBJ1-1
v_gene: TRBV6-1
CDR3aa: CASSEVPNTEAFF
CDR3nt: TGTGCCAGCAGTGAGGTCCCGAACACTGAAGCTTTCTTT

d_gene: -
abundance: few
j_gene: TRBJ1-2
v_gene: TRBV12-3/TRBV12-4
CDR3aa: CASSLGRGTYGYTF
CDR3nt: TGTGCCAGCAGCCTTGGCAGGGGTACCTATGGCTACACCTTC

d_gene: -
abundance: many
j_gene: TRBJ1-4
v_gene: TRBV7-8
CDR3aa: CASSPPGARAEKLFF
CDR3nt: TGTGCCAGCAGTCCCCCCGGGGCAAGGGCTGAAAAACTGTTTTTT

d_gene: TRBD1
abundance: many
j_gene: TRBJ2-3
v_gene: TRBV7-2
CDR3aa: CASSKGQTPGDTQYF
CDR3nt: TGTGCCAGCAGCAAGGGACAGACCCCGGGAGATACGCAGTATTTT

d_gene: TRBD1
abundance: -
j_gene: TRBJ1-4
v_gene: TRBV20-1
CDR3aa: CSARDRGLGTNEKLFF
CDR3nt: TGCAGTGCTAGGGACAGGGGGCTGGGGACTAATGAAAAACTGTTTTTT

d_gene: TRBD1
abundance: -
j_gene: TRBJ1-1
v_gene: TRBV12-5
CDR3aa: CASGGTSQGGKSTEAFF
CDR3nt: TGTGCTAGTGGTGGGACCAGCCAGGGGGGAAAGAGCACTGAAGCTTTCTTT

d_gene: -
abundance: few
j_gene: TRBJ2-1
v_gene: TRBV19
CDR3aa: CASSITGTYNEQFF
CDR3nt: TGTGCCAGTAGTATAACTGGTACCTACAATGAGCAGTTCTTC

d_gene: -
abundance: -
j_gene: TRBJ1-5
v_gene: TRBV7-2
CDR3aa: CASSLTKIQPQHF
CDR3nt: TGTGCCAGCAGCTTAACGAAGATACAGCCCCAGCATTTT

d_gene: TRBD1
abundance: -
j_gene: TRBJ2-2
v_gene: TRBV7-3
CDR3aa: CASSPRDSTTGELFF
CDR3nt: TGTGCCAGCAGCCCCCGGGACAGTACAACCGGGGAGCTGTTTTTT

d_gene: TRBD1
abundance: few
j_gene: TRBJ2-7
v_gene: TRBV28
CDR3aa: CASEEGTGGYEQYF
CDR3nt: TGTGCCAGCGAGGAGGGGACAGGGGGCTACGAGCAGTACTTC

d_gene: -
abundance: -
j_gene: TRBJ1-5
v_gene: TRBV2
CDR3aa: CASSDMTGNNQPQHF
CDR3nt: TGTGCCAGCAGCGATATGACAGGAAACAATCAGCCCCAGCATTTT

d_gene: TRBD1
abundance: -
j_gene: TRBJ1-1
v_gene: TRBV12-3/TRBV12-4
CDR3aa: CASSRRDRGLLIMNTEAFF
CDR3nt: TGTGCCAGCAGCCGCCGGGACAGGGGGCTCCTTATTATGAACACTGAAGCTTTCTTT

d_gene: TRBD2
abundance: -
j_gene: TRBJ2-2
v_gene: TRBV27
CDR3aa: CASSRLAGGAGVLFF
CDR3nt: TGTGCCAGCAGTCGACTAGCGGGGGGTGCCGGGGTGCTGTTTTTT

d_gene: -
abundance: -
j_gene: TRBJ2-4
v_gene: TRBV6-5
CDR3aa: CASSVNGILAKNIQYF
CDR3nt: TGTGCCAGCAGTGTCAACGGGATTCTAGCCAAAAACATTCAGTACTTC

d_gene: -
abundance: -
j_gene: TRBJ1-1
v_gene: TRBV27
CDR3aa: CASSLSNPRKANTEAFF
CDR3nt: TGTGCCAGCAGTTTATCCAATCCAAGAAAAGCGAACACTGAAGCTTTCTTT

d_gene: TRBD2
abundance: few
j_gene: TRBJ2-1
v_gene: TRBV6-5
CDR3aa: CASSYTHGSSGRSGEQFF
CDR3nt: TGTGCCAGCAGTTACACCCACGGATCTAGCGGGAGGTCGGGTGAGCAGTTCTTC

d_gene: TRBD1
abundance: many
j_gene: TRBJ1-6
v_gene: TRBV7-2
CDR3aa: CASSPNPTGSGSPLHF
CDR3nt: TGTGCCAGCAGCCCTAACCCGACAGGGTCGGGTTCACCCCTCCACTTT

d_gene: -
abundance: -
j_gene: TRBJ2-1
v_gene: TRBV9
CDR3aa: CASSVAPFRDEQFF
CDR3nt: TGTGCCAGCAGCGTAGCGCCATTCCGGGATGAGCAGTTCTTC

d_gene: TRBD2
abundance: many
j_gene: TRBJ2-3
v_gene: TRBV7-2
CDR3aa: CASSSRTSGSIDTQYF
CDR3nt: TGTGCCAGCAGTTCGAGGACTAGCGGGAGTATAGATACGCAGTATTTT

d_gene: TRBD1
abundance: few
j_gene: TRBJ1-6
v_gene: TRBV15
CDR3aa: CATSARQGDSPLHF
CDR3nt: TGTGCCACCAGCGCCCGACAGGGGGATTCACCCCTCCACTTT

d_gene: -
abundance: -
j_gene: TRBJ1-1
v_gene: TRBV5-1
CDR3aa: CASSPRTPVNTEAFF
CDR3nt: TGCGCCAGCAGCCCTAGGACACCGGTGAACACTGAAGCTTTCTTT

d_gene: -
abundance: -
j_gene: TRBJ2-4
v_gene: TRBV12-3/TRBV12-4
CDR3aa: CASSPWGRGGSAKNIQYF
CDR3nt: TGTGCCAGCAGCCCATGGGGGCGGGGCGGGTCAGCCAAAAACATTCAGTACTTC

d_gene: TRBD1
abundance: -
j_gene: TRBJ1-5
v_gene: TRBV28
CDR3aa: CASSLFTGGNQPQHF
CDR3nt: TGTGCCAGCAGTTTATTCACAGGGGGCAATCAGCCCCAGCATTTT

d_gene: -
abundance: -
j_gene: TRBJ1-5
v_gene: TRBV6-1
CDR3aa: CASSEANFGQPQHF
CDR3nt: TGTGCCAGCAGTGAAGCGAATTTCGGCCAGCCCCAGCATTTT

d_gene: -
abundance: -
j_gene: TRBJ1-5
v_gene: TRBV2
CDR3aa: CASSEAYNQPQHF
CDR3nt: TGTGCCAGCAGTGAAGCGTACAATCAGCCCCAGCATTTT

d_gene: TRBD1
abundance: few
j_gene: TRBJ2-3
v_gene: TRBV7-2
CDR3aa: CASSSPRDRGSTDTQYF
CDR3nt: TGTGCCAGCAGCTCCCCCCGGGACAGGGGGTCTACAGATACGCAGTATTTT

d_gene: -
abundance: few
j_gene: TRBJ2-5
v_gene: TRBV5-4
CDR3aa: CASSLKARAETQYF
CDR3nt: TGTGCCAGCAGCTTGAAGGCGAGGGCCGAGACCCAGTACTTC

d_gene: -
abundance: many
j_gene: TRBJ2-1
v_gene: TRBV12-3/TRBV12-4
CDR3aa: CASSLSGQTFNEQFF
CDR3nt: TGTGCCAGCAGTCTTTCCGGACAGACCTTCAATGAGCAGTTCTTC